This T cell receptor beta chain emerged from a study of T-cell reconstitution after alpha-beta-depleted transplantation in children. Preparation of the TCRbeta library was carried out with unique molecular identifiers. MiXCR, applied by TCRdb to the PCR reads, yields one record per CDR3 protein. This sample has about 480,000 distinct CDR3 sequences, with roughly an eighth found just once. V shed 7 bases and J 3 bases; nucleotides not matched to a gene: 9. The CDR3 contains 13 residues. The germline V gene has CDR1 SQVTM and CDR2 ANQGSEA. This receptor was obtained from a human donor who donated a stem cell graft to a child with combined immunodeficiency. The rearrangement joins TRBV29-1 to TRBJ2-7, with 7 bases that match TRBD1. The specimen was PBMCs from the stem cell graft donor, collected from the stem cell graft. The CDR3 reads CSAVQGQLYEQYF. The CDR3 DNA reads as TGCAGCGCGGTTCAGGGACAGCTCTACGAGCAGTACTTC.